These 27 T cell receptor beta chains originate from one sample sequenced in a study of radiotherapy plus CTLA-4 blockade in lung cancer. The protocol was immunoSEQ multiplex PCR, while the TCRdb copy is restricted to in-frame clones and leaves out a portion. The sample lists around 99,000 clones, just over 85% seen once, with 4.9% in the top ten. The specimen was peripheral blood, collected from a patient treated with radiotherapy plus ipilimumab. The receptors originated from a human donor with non-small cell lung cancer that progressed on radiotherapy plus ipilimumab.

V gene TRBV5-1 combines with J gene TRBJ2-7; 12 nucleotides match TRBD2. Trimming took 3 bases from V and 5 from J; bases not matched to a gene: 15. CDR3 size: 18 residues. From germline, CDR1 is SGHRS and CDR2 YFSETQ. Written as DNA, the CDR3 is TGCGCCAGCAGCTCGGGACTAGCGGGTACCCCCCGACTACACGAGCAGTACTTC. This gives the protein CASSSGLAGTPRLHEQYF.

CDR3 protein: CASSEPAGIQETQYF. The CDR3 nucleotides are TGTGCCAGCAGTGAGCCAGCGGGGATACAAGAGACCCAGTACTTC. The V gene is TRBV6-1, the J gene TRBJ2-5; the match to TRBD2 covers 7 bases. Germline lookup yields CDR1 MNHNS and CDR2 SASEGT. There are 15 residues in the CDR3. Trimming cost V 3 bases and J 2 bases; bases outside gene matches: 6.

The J gene is TRBJ2-5, the V gene TRBV10-1; maybe TRBD1 (5 bases). Germline loops: CDR1 WNHNN, CDR2 SYGVQD (reference sequence). V was clipped by 3 bases and J by 0 bases, with 8 bases between them. The CDR3 sequence is 14 residues long. CDR3 bases: TGCGCCAGCAGTGAAACAGGCTACCAAGAGACCCAGTACTTC. Amino acids: CASSETGYQETQYF.

The V gene is TRBV11-2, the J gene TRBJ1-1, with a possible D match to TRBD1 (5 bases). Trimming took off 2 bases at V and 5 bases at J, with 15 bases between the two ends. CDR3 length equals 15 residues. Germline V gene lookup returns CDR1 SGHAT and CDR2 FQNNGV. The CDR3: CASSLRGGSDTEAFF. Here the CDR3 DNA reads TGTGCCAGCAGCTTAAGGGGAGGGAGTGATACTGAAGCTTTCTTT.

The rearrangement joins TRBV10-3 to TRBJ2-5; D unresolved. V dropped 0 bases and J dropped 4 bases, with 6 bases sitting between them. CDR3 length: 13 amino acids. The germline gives CDR1 ENHRY, CDR2 SYGVKD. The CDR3, as DNA: TGTGCCATCAGTGAGTCCAGCGCAGAGACCCAGTACTTC. It encodes CAISESSAETQYF.

The rearrangement joins TRBV29-1 to TRBJ2-1; TRBD2 matches at 11 bases. The V and J ends lost 1 base and 2 bases, in that order; junction bases with no gene match: 4. This CDR3 contains 16 residues. Per germline, CDR1 SQVTM and CDR2 ANQGSEA. CDR3 sequence (DNA): TGCAGCGTTGAAGCCCCTAGCGGGAGGACCTACAATGAGCAGTTCTTC. It yields the protein CSVEAPSGRTYNEQFF.

The CDR3 reads CAISLSRTASSYEQYF. For the CDR3, the DNA is TGTGCCATCAGCCTTAGCAGGACGGCCAGCTCCTACGAGCAGTACTTC. The chain combines TRBV10-3 with TRBJ2-7; D not certain. This CDR3 has 16 residues. V was pared by 6 bases and J by 0 bases, with 18 bases between. Germline assignment: CDR1 ENHRY and CDR2 SYGVKD.

This rearrangement joins TRBV9 to TRBJ2-5, with 11 bases identical to TRBD2. J was trimmed by 9 bases and V by 4 bases; bases with no gene match: 14. CDR3 length: 16 amino acids. In germline, CDR1 is SGDLS, CDR2 YYNGEE. The CDR3 sequence is CASSPGGTSGSRAQYF. CDR3 DNA sequence: TGTGCCAGCAGCCCGGGGGGGACTAGCGGTAGTCGGGCCCAGTACTTC. Supplemented by reference TRBV9 and TRBJ2-5, the full variable domain reads DSGVTQTPKHLITATGQRVTLRCSPRSGDLSVYWYQQSLDQGLQFLIQYYNGEERAKGNILERFSAQQFPDLHSELNLSSLELGDSALYFCASSPGGTSGSRAQYFGPGTRLLVL.

The chain recombines TRBV9 with TRBJ2-3, with a weak D call TRBD2 (6 bases). CDR3 length equals 16 residues. Trimming cost V 4 bases and J 2 bases, with 17 bases left between them. In germline, CDR1 is SGDLS, CDR2 YYNGEE. CDR3 bases: TGTGCCAGCAGCTCAACTGGCGGGACTCCCACAGATACGCAGTATTTT. It is translated as CASSSTGGTPTDTQYF.

The chain is built from TRBV18 and TRBJ2-3; 13 nucleotides line up with TRBD2. In germline, CDR1 is KGHSH, CDR2 LQKENI. The CDR3 contains 16 residues. J gave up 5 bases and V 3 bases, and 5 bases lay outside the gene matches. The CDR3 DNA is TGTGCCAGCTCACCTGGACTAGCGGGAGCTGGAGATACGCAGTATTTT. Protein sequence: CASSPGLAGAGDTQYF.

This sequence joins TRBV20-1 and TRBJ1-2; D is undetermined. Trimming took 3 bases from V and 7 from J, leaving 9 bases between them. This CDR3 region has 11 residues. Germline CDR1 reads DFQATT; CDR2 reads SNEGSKA (reference sequence). The CDR3 DNA reads as TGCAGTGCTAGGGGGATCCGTGGCTACACCTTC. Its translation is CSARGIRGYTF.

This clone appeared once. This chain joins TRBV29-1 and TRBJ2-2, with 7 positions matching TRBD1. Trimming removed 4 bases from V and 5 bases from J; junction bases left unmatched: 4. This CDR3 is built from 13 residues. Germline CDR1 is SQVTM and CDR2 is ANQGSEA. The CDR3 sequence: CSVVVQGTGELFF. The CDR3 DNA is TGCAGCGTTGTAGTACAGGGGACCGGGGAGCTGTTTTTT.

The chain carries TRBV19 and TRBJ2-1; TRBD2 aligns across 8 bases. CDR3 length: 17 residues. Per germline, CDR1 LNHDA and CDR2 SQIVND (reference sequence). The ends lost 0 bases at V and 4 bases at J; junction bases unmatched: 8. The CDR3 region has the DNA TGTGCCAGTAGTATAGATTTAGCGGGAATGGTGTACAATGAGCAGTTCTTC. Translating gives CASSIDLAGMVYNEQFF.

Written as DNA, the CDR3 is TGTGCCAGCAGCTTGGCTATGGCTGAGGCAGAGACCCAGTACTTC. Protein product: CASSLAMAEAETQYF. V is TRBV7-9 and J is TRBJ2-5; no reliable D call. Germline V gene lookup returns CDR1 SEHNR and CDR2 FQNEAQ (reference sequence). V lost 3 bases and J lost 4, with 15 bases in between. The CDR3 has 15 amino acids.

The chain employs TRBV7-9 and TRBJ1-1; 12 bases are shared with TRBD1. This CDR3 has 19 amino acids. With 5 bases clipped from V and 4 bases from J, the junction kept 17 bases outside the gene matches. Looked up from germline, CDR1 is SEHNR and CDR2 is FQNEAQ (reference sequence). The CDR3 nucleotides read TGTGCCAGCAGCCCTTTGACGGGACAGGGGGCGAGAGGGCTCACTGAAGCTTTCTTT. It encodes CASSPLTGQGARGLTEAFF.

This clone has just one count. V and J are TRBV25-1 and TRBJ1-2; the D gene is possibly TRBD1 (6 bases). Germline V lookup: CDR1 MGHDK, CDR2 SYGVNS. CDR3 length: 12 residues. V lost 4 bases and J 5 bases, leaving 8 bases between the germline ends. CDR3 coding DNA: TGTGCCAGCAGTGCACAGGGATATGGCTACACCTTC. Residues: CASSAQGYGYTF.

The chain combines TRBV5-6 with TRBJ2-4; D is unresolved. Germline assignment: CDR1 SGHDT and CDR2 YYEEEE. The CDR3 has 17 residues. Trimming removed 3 bases at V and 0 bases at J, with 16 bases between. CDR3 sequence: CASSSSGRILAKNIQYF. In nucleotides, the CDR3 is TGTGCCAGCAGCTCCTCCGGACGTATACTAGCCAAAAACATTCAGTACTTC. Together with reference TRBV5-6 and TRBJ2-4, the CDR3 gives the full variable domain: DAGVTQSPTHLIKTRGQQVTLRCSPKSGHDTVSWYQQALGQGPQFIFQYYEEEERQRGNFPDRFSGHQFPNYSSELNVNALLLGDSALYLCASSSSGRILAKNIQYFGAGTRLSVL.

This chain's CDR3 is CASSIRPPQYF. Here the CDR3 DNA reads TGTGCCAGCAGCATACGACCCCCGCAGTATTTT. The chain links TRBV21-1 to TRBJ2-3. TRBV21-1 is a listed pseudogene. The CDR3 has 11 residues.

V is TRBV7-9 and J is TRBJ2-6, with 9 bases lining up with TRBD1. The length of the CDR3 is 18 residues. V lost 5 bases to trimming and J lost 4 bases; unmatched junction nucleotides: 12. CDR1 SEHNR and CDR2 FQNEAQ come from the germline V gene (reference sequence). The CDR3 sequence is CASSPPFGTGNGANVLTF. The CDR3 DNA reads TGTGCCAGCAGCCCCCCCTTCGGGACAGGGAACGGGGCCAACGTCCTGACTTTC. Looking up the rest from reference TRBV7-9 and TRBJ2-6 gives the full variable domain: DTGVSQNPRHKITKRGQNVTFRCDPISEHNRLYWYRQTLGQGPEFLTYFQNEAQLEKSRLLSDRFSAERPKGSFSTLEIQRTEQGDSAMYLCASSPPFGTGNGANVLTFGAGSRLTVL.

The rearrangement joins TRBV11-2 to TRBJ2-7; TRBD2 agrees at 11 bases. V lost 5 bases and J lost 7; bases outside the gene matches: 10. CDR1 and CDR2 from the germline V gene are SGHAT and FQNNGV. The CDR3 loop spans 15 amino acids. The CDR3 DNA follows: TGTGCCAGCAGCCTGACTAGCGGGGTTTCTGGGGAGCAGTACTTC. Protein: CASSLTSGVSGEQYF.

About this clone: An end of the junction does not agree with germline; a read error may underlie this. V is TRBV18 and J is TRBJ1-1; possibly TRBD1 for D (5 bases). CDR1 KGHSH and CDR2 LQKENI come from the germline V gene. The CDR3 contains 16 residues. CDR3 protein: CASPPLIPRGDTEAFF. CDR3 bases: TGTGCCAGCCCACCACTGATACCACGGGGGGACACTGAAGCTTTCTTT.

The V call is TRBV4-2, the J call TRBJ2-1, with D possibly being TRBD1 or TRBD2 (5 bases each). The germline V gene encodes CDR1 LGHNA and CDR2 YNFKEQ. V lost 4 bases, J lost 4 bases, and 14 bases lay in between. This CDR3 is 15 amino acids long. CDR3 loop: CASSPTGTEYNEQFF. DNA for the CDR3: TGTGCCAGCAGCCCCACCGGGACGGAATACAATGAGCAGTTCTTC.

The chain links TRBV19 to TRBJ2-7, with 10 bases fitting TRBD1. Germline V CDR1 and CDR2: LNHDA, SQIVND (reference sequence). This CDR3 has 16 residues. V was pared by 3 bases and J by 1 base, with 6 bases of the junction left unmatched. The DNA of the CDR3 is TGTGCCAGTAGTATTACCGGGACAGGGGCGTCCTACGAGCAGTACTTC. Amino acids: CASSITGTGASYEQYF.

This chain uses TRBV19 with TRBJ2-7; D possibly uses TRBD1 or TRBD2 (5 bases each). V shed 6 bases and J shed 2 bases, with 14 bases lying between them. The CDR3 sequence is 14 residues long. Germline V lookup: CDR1 LNHDA, CDR2 SQIVND (reference sequence). CDR3 DNA sequence: TGTGCCAGTAGACGGGACCTCCTCACCTACGAGCAGTACTTC. Translating gives CASRRDLLTYEQYF.

J is TRBJ1-4 and V is TRBV5-1; the D gene is possibly TRBD1 (6 bases). CDR1 SGHRS and CDR2 YFSETQ come from the germline V gene. The CDR3 length is 15 residues. V lost 5 bases, J lost 3 bases, and 14 bases lay in between. DNA of the CDR3: TGCGCCAGCAGGAAGACAGGAGCCTCTAATGAAAAACTGTTTTTT. It translates to CASRKTGASNEKLFF.

This clone was recorded a few times. V gene TRBV5-1 combines with J gene TRBJ1-3; TRBD1 aligns across 9 bases. Germline V gene data show CDR1 as SGHRS and CDR2 as YFSETQ. The CDR3 spans 14 residues. The junction had 4 bases not matched to a gene; V was cut back by 4 bases and J by 5 bases. The CDR3: CASSVGQGRNTIYF. CDR3 bases: TGCGCCAGCAGCGTGGGACAGGGAAGAAACACCATATATTTT.

V usage is TRBV11-2 and J usage is TRBJ2-5; D is ambiguous. Looked up from germline, CDR1 is SGHAT and CDR2 is FQNNGV. V dropped 1 base and J dropped 5 bases, with 8 bases sitting between them. CDR3 length: 13 amino acids. CDR3 nucleotide sequence: TGTGCCAGCAGCTTAGGGGTGCGGGAGACCCAGTACTTC. Protein product: CASSLGVRETQYF.